This T cell receptor beta chain was sequenced for a study of cytomegalovirus exposure and HLA in healthy donors. Clones were sequenced by immunoSEQ multiplex PCR, and TCRdb holds only the in-frame ones, with some missing. The top ten hold roughly 9.2% of the sample, which has 140,000 or so clones, 89% seen once. Germline CDR1 SEHNR, CDR2 FQNEAQ (reference sequence). This CDR3 is 12 amino acids long. Trimming left V 2 bases short and J 7 bases short, with 8 bases between. The chain employs TRBV7-9 and TRBJ1-2; weak D call: TRBD1 (6 bases). The TCR was taken from a young woman in good health and CMV-seropositive. Input material: PBMCs. This CDR3 reads CASSLTQGGYTF. CDR3 nucleotides: TGTGCCAGCAGCTTAACACAGGGTGGCTACACCTTC. The entire variable domain, with the rest obtained from reference TRBV7-9 and TRBJ1-2, is as follows: DTGVSQNPRHKITKRGQNVTFRCDPISEHNRLYWYRQTLGQGPEFLTYFQNEAQLEKSRLLSDRFSAERPKGSFSTLEIQRTEQGDSAMYLCASSLTQGGYTFGSGTRLTVV.